This T cell receptor (beta chain) was observed in a study of shared clonotypes between healthy human individuals. Whole-study findings and limits: Sequencing of the sorted subsets was shown by rarefaction to be incomplete despite large depth.

In regard to this clone: The target antigen is unknown.

TCRdb's copy holds only in-frame clones and misses some; the assay was immunoSEQ multiplex PCR. The sample carries more than 1.2 million clones, 98% recorded once. Trimming pared 6 bases from V and 2 bases from J, leaving 14 bases between. In germline, CDR1 is MDHEN, CDR2 SYDVKM. This CDR3 has 14 amino acids. The chain links TRBV28 to TRBJ2-7, with D maybe TRBD1 (6 bases). The specimen was naive CD4+ T cells sorted from blood. As for subset: CD45RA+ positively selected. The TCR comes from a man aged 25 to 40 in good health. The CDR3 DNA is TGTGCCAGCAGCGCCGGGACACCACCCTACGAGCAGTACTTC. It translates to CASSAGTPPYEQYF.